Shown below are 20 T cell receptor beta chains from a single sample sequenced in a study of blood T cell repertoires in COVID-19. Data came from immunoSEQ multiplex PCR; TCRdb stores just in-frame clones and leaves some out. The table lists 150,000 or so clones, roughly nine tenths of them singletons, with more than 14% in the top ten. Sequenced input: peripheral blood. The receptors derive from a woman aged 40 to 49 with acute or convalescent COVID-19.

This clone was recorded a few times. The J gene is TRBJ1-1, the V gene TRBV9; D remains unclear. The CDR3 sequence is 13 residues long. V was trimmed by 0 bases and J by 6 bases, leaving 9 bases between them. The germline V gene has CDR1 SGDLS and CDR2 YYNGEE. CDR3 bases: TGTGCCAGCAGCGTAGGGGCAAAAGCTGAAGCTTTCTTT. It is translated as CASSVGAKAEAFF.

The chain joins TRBV7-9 to TRBJ1-3; no definite D call. This CDR3 spans 16 amino acids. Deletions cut 0 bases from V and 0 bases from J, with 9 bases between. Germline V gene sequence: CDR1 SEHNR, CDR2 FQNEAQ (reference sequence). The CDR3, as DNA: TGTGCCAGCAGCTTAGCGTGGGCGAACTCTGGAAACACCATATATTTT. Encoded protein: CASSLAWANSGNTIYF.

The chain links TRBV4-2 to TRBJ1-3; D not resolved. Trimming took off 0 bases at V and 0 bases at J, with 6 bases between the two ends. Germline V CDR1 and CDR2: LGHNA, YNFKEQ. The CDR3 runs to 15 residues. CDR3 protein: CASSQDVYSGNTIYF. The CDR3 nucleotides are TGTGCCAGCAGCCAAGATGTGTACTCTGGAAACACCATATATTTT.

The CDR3 spells CASSLDRGSGNTIYF. The DNA of the CDR3 is TGCGCCAGCAGCTTGGATCGAGGGTCTGGAAACACCATATATTTT. The chain uses TRBV5-1 and TRBJ1-3; no firm D call. Germline CDR1 and CDR2: SGHRS and YFSETQ. V gave up 0 bases and J gave up 1 base, with 8 bases separating them. The CDR3 runs to 15 residues. Filled out from reference TRBV5-1 and TRBJ1-3, the complete variable domain reads KAGVTQTPRYLIKTRGQQVTLSCSPISGHRSVSWYQQTPGQGLQFLFEYFSETQRNKGNFPGRFSGRQFSNSRSEMNVSTLELGDSALYLCASSLDRGSGNTIYFGEGSWLTVV.

This rearrangement joins TRBV10-2 to TRBJ2-7; TRBD2 agrees at 7 bases. The CDR3 is made up of 14 amino acids. CDR1 is WSHSY and CDR2 is SAAADI in the germline V gene. The V and J ends lost 5 bases and 4 bases, in that order; junction bases with no gene match: 8. CDR3 sequence reads: CASSKRGDEYEQYF. The CDR3, as DNA: TGCGCCAGCAGTAAACGGGGGGATGAGTACGAGCAGTACTTC.

The chain has TRBV5-1 and TRBJ2-5; D is possibly TRBD2 (5 bases). The CDR3 has 14 residues. The V end lost 2 bases, the J end lost 5 bases, and 13 bases lay between the germline ends. Germline-derived CDR1 and CDR2 are SGHRS and YFSETQ. The CDR3 sequence: CASSFTTGLETQYF. The CDR3 region has the DNA TGCGCCAGCAGCTTCACCACGGGGTTGGAGACCCAGTACTTC.

This chain links TRBV3-1 (or the pseudogene TRBV3-2) with TRBJ2-3; a weak D match, TRBD1 (6 bases). Germline CDR1 reads LGHDT; CDR2 reads YNNKEL (reference sequence). With 0 bases removed from V and 4 bases from J, the gap between germline ends came to 14 bases. This CDR3 has 16 residues. CDR3 sequence: CASSQDPAQGSDTQYF. The CDR3 nucleotides are TGTGCCAGCAGCCAAGATCCAGCACAGGGATCAGATACGCAGTATTTT.

V gene TRBV12-5 combines with J gene TRBJ2-1; TRBD2 might be the D (5 bases). Trimming took off 3 bases at V and 5 bases at J, with 17 bases between the two ends. The CDR3 extends over 16 amino acids. CDR1 is LGHNT and CDR2 is FRNRAP in the germline V gene. The CDR3 region is CASGLRSGLANNEQFF. CDR3 bases: TGTGCTAGTGGTTTAAGGTCTGGACTTGCGAACAATGAGCAGTTCTTC.

This chain joins TRBV5-1 and TRBJ2-4; 10 positions match TRBD2. Germline V gene sequence: CDR1 SGHRS, CDR2 YFSETQ. This CDR3 is built from 15 residues. With 4 bases clipped from V and 5 bases from J, the junction kept 6 bases outside the gene matches. As DNA, the CDR3 is TGCGCCAGCAGCCCAATAGCGGGGGGACAAAACATTCAGTACTTC. Its translation is CASSPIAGGQNIQYF. Filled out from reference TRBV5-1 and TRBJ2-4, the complete variable domain reads KAGVTQTPRYLIKTRGQQVTLSCSPISGHRSVSWYQQTPGQGLQFLFEYFSETQRNKGNFPGRFSGRQFSNSRSEMNVSTLELGDSALYLCASSPIAGGQNIQYFGAGTRLSVL.

The V call is TRBV2, the J call TRBJ2-4; 11 bases fit TRBD2. The CDR3 is 15 residues long. Germline V gene sequence: CDR1 SNHLY, CDR2 FYNNEI. Unmatched junction bases numbered 7, after V lost 7 bases and J lost 5 bases. The CDR3 sequence: CASIPTSGNQNIQYF. Here the CDR3 DNA reads TGTGCCAGCATTCCGACTAGCGGGAATCAAAACATTCAGTACTTC.

V gene TRBV5-1 combines with J gene TRBJ1-2; TRBD1 aligns across 11 bases. This CDR3 region has 14 residues. The V and J ends lost 5 bases and 7 bases, in that order; junction bases with no gene match: 7. Per germline, CDR1 SGHRS and CDR2 YFSETQ. CDR3 coding DNA: TGCGCCAGCAGTTGGGGACAGGGGGATGTTGGCTACACCTTC. Translation gives CASSWGQGDVGYTF.

As for this clone: The junction differs from germline at one of its ends, possibly a read error. The rearrangement links TRBV6-5 to TRBJ1-6; TRBD1 might be the D (5 bases). The CDR3 extends over 16 amino acids. Germline CDR1 reads MNHEY; CDR2 reads SVGAGI. CDR3 sequence reads: CASSYLAGSYNSPLHF. CDR3 DNA sequence: TGTGCCAGCAGTTACCTGGCAGGGTCCTACAATTCACCCCTCCACTTT.

The chain has TRBV28 and TRBJ2-4, with TRBD2 as a possible D gene (5 bases). CDR3 length: 19 residues. Deletions cut 3 bases from V and 0 bases from J, with 21 bases between. Germline assignment: CDR1 MDHEN and CDR2 SYDVKM. The CDR3 DNA is TGTGCCAGCAGTTTCAACTCCGTAGGTAGCGTCGAAGCCAAAAACATTCAGTACTTC. Translating gives CASSFNSVGSVEAKNIQYF. The full variable domain, its missing parts supplied by reference TRBV28 and TRBJ2-4, is DVKVTQSSRYLVKRTGEKVFLECVQDMDHENMFWYRQDPGLGLRLIYFSYDVKMKEKGDIPEGYSVSREKKERFSLILESASTNQTSMYLCASSFNSVGSVEAKNIQYFGAGTRLSVL.

This rearrangement joins TRBV6-5 to TRBJ2-1, with TRBD1 matching 9 bases. Germline CDR1 MNHEY, CDR2 SVGAGI. The CDR3 has 14 residues. Trimming took 6 bases from V and 9 from J; bases not matched to a gene: 9. The CDR3 DNA follows: TGTGCCAGCAGCTTCCGGGACAGGGAAAGTGAGCAGTTCTTC. This gives the protein CASSFRDRESEQFF.

This chain links TRBV6-5 with TRBJ2-1, with a tentative D call TRBD2 (5 bases). The V end was cut by 6 bases, the J end by 5 bases, with 11 bases between. CDR3 length: 13 amino acids. CDR1 is MNHEY and CDR2 is SVGAGI in the germline V gene. The DNA of the CDR3 is TGTGCCAGCAGAGGGAGTCGGCACAATGAGCAGTTCTTC. Translated, it gives CASRGSRHNEQFF.

V gene TRBV6-1 combines with J gene TRBJ2-4, with TRBD2 matching 11 bases. Germline-derived CDR1 and CDR2 are MNHNS and SASEGT. This CDR3 comprises 15 residues. The J segment lost 9 bases and the V segment lost 0 bases, leaving 4 bases of the junction unmatched. In nucleotides, the CDR3 is TGTGCCAGCAGTGAAGCAACTAGCGGGAGTGTCATTCAGTACTTC. It yields the protein CASSEATSGSVIQYF.

The chain employs TRBV20-1 and TRBJ2-3; D gene uncertain. The CDR3 covers 13 residues. V gave up 3 bases and J gave up 10 bases, with 17 bases separating them. The germline gives CDR1 DFQATT, CDR2 SNEGSKA (reference sequence). The CDR3 spells CSASDGTEQPQYF. CDR3 bases: TGCAGTGCTAGTGACGGCACAGAACAGCCGCAGTATTTT.

This sequence joins TRBV3-1 (or the pseudogene TRBV3-2) and TRBJ1-6; a possible D gene is TRBD1 (6 bases). Trimming shortened V by 5 bases and J by 17 bases, and 13 bases separated the two germline ends. The CDR3 runs to 11 residues. Germline V gene data show CDR1 as LGHDT and CDR2 as YNNKEL (reference sequence). Here the CDR3 DNA reads TGTGCCAGCAGCGAACAGGGAGCTGTCCACTTT. Translation: CASSEQGAVHF.

The V call is TRBV29-1, the J call TRBJ1-5; tentative D call: TRBD1 (6 bases). CDR3 length: 14 residues. Trimming removed 6 bases from V and 3 bases from J, with 15 bases in between. Germline lookup yields CDR1 SQVTM and CDR2 ANQGSEA. CDR3 region: CSVETGHYNQPQHF. The CDR3 DNA is TGCAGCGTGGAGACGGGACACTACAATCAGCCCCAGCATTTT.

This sequence joins TRBV30 and TRBJ1-6; maybe TRBD1 (6 bases). V was trimmed by 3 bases and J by 6 bases, leaving 12 bases between them. CDR1 GTSNPN and CDR2 SVGIG come from the germline V gene (reference sequence). The CDR3 totals 14 residues. DNA for the CDR3: TGTGCCTGGAGGGACAGTCCAATTAATTCACCCCTCCACTTT. It yields the protein CAWRDSPINSPLHF.